The present T cell receptor (beta chain) was sequenced within a study of T cell responses to AZD1222 COVID-19 vaccine. Sequencing used immunoSEQ multiplex PCR; TCRdb keeps in-frame clones, though not all of them. The sample has about 120,000 clones; around 88% are singletons. The germline CDR1 and CDR2 sequences are SGHTA and FQGNSA. V gave up 5 bases and J gave up 7 bases, with 18 bases separating them. The CDR3 contains 15 residues. The sequence was obtained from an adult in good health. This material consisted of peripheral blood, taken on day 0 of AZD1222 vaccination. V and J are TRBV7-2 and TRBJ2-1, with D perhaps TRBD1 (6 bases). CDR3 sequence reads: CASSPRDPRGNEQFF. For the CDR3, the DNA is TGTGCCAGCAGCCCCCGGGACCCCAGGGGAAATGAGCAGTTCTTC.